The sample holds a few counts of the clone carrying this TCR beta chain. No antigen is known for it. The CDR3 spans 13 residues. CDR1 is MNHEY and CDR2 is SMNVEV in the germline V gene (reference sequence). V gave up 6 bases and J gave up 5 bases, with 13 bases separating them. This entry belongs to a study of identical twins. The study, taken as a whole, reports: Within beta out-of-frame sequences, the excess sharing observed between twins was weaker. Memory repertoires showed no such pattern, whereas abundant cord blood beta clonotypes carried fewer insertions. Cross-sectional statistical analysis was relied on for the conclusions, without the same donors being followed.

TCRdb itself ran the 5' RACE reads through MiXCR, one entry per CDR3 protein. Of about 810,000 distinct CDR3 sequences listed, roughly an eighth are singletons. This sample also appeared in a second study, on yellow fever vaccine responses in identical twins.

The sequence was collected from a young woman in good health. The specimen sequenced was PBMCs. V is TRBV27 and J is TRBJ1-1; D not resolved. CDR3 residues: CASSRQPETEAFF. CDR3 bases: TGTGCCAGCAGCCGGCAGCCTGAGACTGAAGCTTTCTTT.